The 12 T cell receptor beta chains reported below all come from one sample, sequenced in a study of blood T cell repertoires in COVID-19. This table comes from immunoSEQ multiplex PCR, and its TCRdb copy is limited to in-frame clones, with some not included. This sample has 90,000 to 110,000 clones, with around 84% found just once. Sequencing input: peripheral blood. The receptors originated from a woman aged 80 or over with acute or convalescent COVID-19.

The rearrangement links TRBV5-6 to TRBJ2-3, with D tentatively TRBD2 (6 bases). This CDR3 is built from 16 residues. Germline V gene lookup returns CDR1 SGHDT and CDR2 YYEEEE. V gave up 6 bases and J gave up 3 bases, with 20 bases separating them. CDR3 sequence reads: CASTNLLGGRTDTQYF. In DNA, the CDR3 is TGTGCCAGCACCAACCTGCTGGGGGGTAGGACAGATACGCAGTATTTT.

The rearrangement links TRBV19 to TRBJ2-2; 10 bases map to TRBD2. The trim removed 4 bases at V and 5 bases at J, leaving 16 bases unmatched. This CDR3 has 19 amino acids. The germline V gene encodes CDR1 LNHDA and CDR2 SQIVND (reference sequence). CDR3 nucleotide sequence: TGTGCCAGTAGTACTTTGCTAGCGGGAGATTTGGTTGGGACCGGGGAGCTGTTTTTT. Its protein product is CASSTLLAGDLVGTGELFF.

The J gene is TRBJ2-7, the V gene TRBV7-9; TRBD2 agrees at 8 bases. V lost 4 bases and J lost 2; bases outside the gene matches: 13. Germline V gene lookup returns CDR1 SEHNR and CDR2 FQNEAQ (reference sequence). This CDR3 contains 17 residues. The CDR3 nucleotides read TGTGCCAGCAGCTCTCGTAACGTGGTAGCGGGGACCTACGAGCAGTACTTC. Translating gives CASSSRNVVAGTYEQYF.

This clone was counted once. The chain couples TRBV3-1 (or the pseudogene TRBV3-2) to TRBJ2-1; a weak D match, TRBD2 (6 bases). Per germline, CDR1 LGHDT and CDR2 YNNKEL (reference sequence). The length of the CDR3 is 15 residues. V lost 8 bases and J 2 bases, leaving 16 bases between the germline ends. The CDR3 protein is CASRRGGGPYNEQFF. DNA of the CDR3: TGTGCCAGCCGAAGGGGAGGTGGACCCTACAATGAGCAGTTCTTC.

CDR3 sequence (DNA): TGTGCCAGCAGCTTTGAGGGTAAGGCCTCCTACAATGAGCAGTTCTTC. This gives the protein CASSFEGKASYNEQFF. This chain links TRBV11-3 with TRBJ2-1, with D maybe TRBD2 (5 bases). The CDR3 spans 16 residues. V dropped 3 bases and J dropped 0 bases, with 12 bases sitting between them. Per the germline V gene, CDR1 is SGHNT and CDR2 is YENEEA. The full variable domain, rest sourced from reference TRBV11-3 and TRBJ2-1, is EAGVVQSPRYKIIEKKQPVAFWCNPISGHNTLYWYLQNLGQGPELLIRYENEEAVDDSQLPKDRFSAERLKGVDSTLKIQPAELGDSAVYLCASSFEGKASYNEQFFGPGTRLTVL.

The CDR3 DNA follows: TGTGCCAGCAGTCGGACAGCGGGCAATCAGCCCCAGCATTTT. The encoded protein is CASSRTAGNQPQHF. This chain connects TRBV6-2 or TRBV6-3 to TRBJ1-5; D is possibly TRBD1 (6 bases). Trimming shortened V by 5 bases and J by 2 bases, and 10 bases separated the two germline ends. Germline lookup yields CDR1 MNHEY and CDR2 SVGEGT. There are 14 residues in the CDR3.

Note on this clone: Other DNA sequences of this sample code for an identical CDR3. The CDR3 DNA reads TGTGCCAGCAGTGATCAGGGAACCGGGGAGCTGTTTTTT. This codes for CASSDQGTGELFF. The V call is TRBV2, the J call TRBJ2-2; tentatively, D is TRBD1 (5 bases). Trimming took 3 bases from V and 5 from J, leaving 7 bases between them. The CDR3 is made up of 13 amino acids. Germline V gene lookup returns CDR1 SNHLY and CDR2 FYNNEI.

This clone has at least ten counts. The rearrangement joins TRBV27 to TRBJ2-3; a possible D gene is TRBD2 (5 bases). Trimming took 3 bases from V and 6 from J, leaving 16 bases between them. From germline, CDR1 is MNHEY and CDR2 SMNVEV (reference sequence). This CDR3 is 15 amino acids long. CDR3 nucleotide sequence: TGTGCCAGCAGTTTCGAAGGGAACGGGGAGGATACGCAGTATTTT. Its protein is CASSFEGNGEDTQYF.

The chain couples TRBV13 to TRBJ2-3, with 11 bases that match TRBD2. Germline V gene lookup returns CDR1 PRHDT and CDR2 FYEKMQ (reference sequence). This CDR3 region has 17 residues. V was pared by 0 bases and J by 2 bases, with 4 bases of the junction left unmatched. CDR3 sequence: CASSLGTSGDLTDTQYF. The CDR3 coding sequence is TGTGCCAGCAGCTTAGGGACTAGCGGGGACCTCACAGATACGCAGTATTTT.

The CDR3 coding sequence is TGTGCCAGCAGTTCACCGGGACAGGGGGCCTACGAGCAGTACTTC. Protein: CASSSPGQGAYEQYF. V usage is TRBV28 and J usage is TRBJ2-7; 11 nucleotides line up with TRBD1. CDR1 and CDR2 (germline): MDHEN, SYDVKM. The CDR3 length is 15 residues. Trimming took 4 bases from V and 2 from J; bases not matched to a gene: 4.

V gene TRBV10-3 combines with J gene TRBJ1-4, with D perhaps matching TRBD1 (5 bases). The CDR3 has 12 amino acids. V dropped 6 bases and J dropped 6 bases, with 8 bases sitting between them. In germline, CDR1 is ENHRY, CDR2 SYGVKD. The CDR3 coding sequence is TGTGCCATCAGAGAAGGGGATGAAAAACTGTTTTTT. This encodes CAIREGDEKLFF.

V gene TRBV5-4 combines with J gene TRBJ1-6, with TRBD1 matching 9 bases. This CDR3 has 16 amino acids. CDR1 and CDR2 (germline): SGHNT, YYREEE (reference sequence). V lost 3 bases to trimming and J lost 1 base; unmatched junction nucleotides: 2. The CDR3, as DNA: TGTGCCAGCAGCTCGGGACAGGGTTCCTATAATTCACCCCTCCACTTT. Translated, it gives CASSSGQGSYNSPLHF.